Here is one T cell receptor beta chain with its context. It has no known antigen specificity. Qualities for individual bases were not recorded, and no much larger clone is one base off. TCRdb names Illumina NovaSeq 6000 as the instrument used. cDNA libraries for TCRalpha and TCRbeta were prepared by 5'RACE using constant-segment primers, with sample barcodes and unique molecular identifiers added. Trizol reagent was used to extract RNA from every sample. Amplification of the libraries took two PCR steps, and the second step added a second sample barcode plus Illumina TruSeq adapters. Libraries were sequenced on an Illumina NovaSeq with 2 x 150 bp paired-end reads. The source study handled its data this way. Demultiplexing of reads and collapsing into UMI-guided consensus sequences were performed with migec v1.2.7. Using mixcr v2.1.11, the UMI consensuses were aligned to TRA and TRB V and J templates and assembled into clonotypes. Clonotypes were classified as expanded or contracted when called significant by both edgeR and NoisET, with noise models trained on biological replicates. For edgeR calls, the thresholds were a false discovery rate-adjusted p below 0.01 and a log2 fold-change of 1. As an exploratory analysis of dynamics, max-normalized trajectories of the 1000 most abundant clonotypes were examined with PCA combined with hierarchical clustering. Separately sequenced CD4+ and CD8+ repertoires were used to assign a CD4 or CD8 phenotype to each responding clone. TCRdb trimmed the raw reads at Q25, called clones with MiXCR and kept productive beta chains. Rows with a matching CDR3 protein are joined into one entry that keeps the most common DNA and genes. In this record, the V and J calls reflect TCRdb's handling and not the investigators' own analysis. The sample profile shows roughly 480,000 distinct CDR3 sequences; 20% to 25% of them were found once. The ten biggest clones cover approximately 12% of the sample.

The sample originates from a study of T-cell memory formation after mild COVID-19 listed by TCRdb under 2021. For the study in its entirety: Most TCR sequence clusters were specific to one of the two donors. In two donors, T-cell clones that expanded and contracted after mild COVID-19 were tracked by sequencing TCRalpha and TCRbeta repertoires over time. The cohort comprised two young, previously healthy adult volunteers, one female and one male. On the study overall, not on this receptor specifically: Some responding clones were found in pre-infection memory, which suggests that pre-existing cross-reactive memory T cells took part in the SARS-CoV-2 response. The study included only a couple of mild cases, and larger cohorts that include severe cases with pre-infection samples were judged to be necessary. Clones that contracted from day 15 to 85 showed balanced CD4/CD8 phenotypes, whereas a second wave of clones that expanded from day 15 to 37 leaned towards CD4+. SARS-CoV-2 specificity was not confirmed for the second-wave clones peaking on day 37. Contracting CD4+ clones turned up mainly in the CM and EM memory subsets, whereas EMRA was where CD8+ clones were enriched.

Per the germline V gene (reference sequence), LGHDT is the CDR1 and YNNKEL is the CDR2. From cysteine to phenylalanine, the CDR3 is 14 amino acids long. Of the read, only the CDR3 DNA is kept; its 42 bases are in frame from base 1. V loses 2 bases of germline sequence and J loses 10 bases, and the interval between the two ends is 16 bases. Ficoll-Paque density gradient centrifugation was used to isolate PBMCs. The receptor's source is an adult woman who had mild COVID-19 (a few samples of this study predate the infection). The sample titles of this study are shuffled in the database, so cell type and time point are left out; the donor was told from shared clones. The sequence links TRBV3-1 to TRBJ2-3; the D segment could be TRBD2, given 5 matching bases. Sequencing was carried out using PBMCs or a T cell subset sorted from them (not recorded which). The CDR3 amino acid sequence is: CASSQLLDSESQYF. The DNA reads TGTGCCAGCAGCCAACTCCTGGACTCTGAATCGCAGTATTTT.